The clone carrying this TCR beta chain was counted a few times. The antigen remains unidentified. This entry comes from a study of T-cell reconstitution after alpha-beta-depleted transplantation in children. This sample's TCRbeta library carried unique molecular identifier barcodes. One entry per CDR3 protein results from TCRdb running MiXCR on the PCR reads. In the table there are under 450,000 distinct CDR3 sequences, roughly 16% of which are singletons. Points from the study as a whole: Surviving recipient T cells and thymic progenitors accounted for the high day-60 TCRbeta diversity observed in some patients.

Trimming stripped 3 bases from V and 3 bases from J, with 12 bases between. The CDR3 extends over 14 amino acids. Per germline, CDR1 SGHRS and CDR2 YFSETQ. Sequencing used PBMCs, mostly from graft donor cells, obtained 360 days after TCRalphabeta/CD19-depleted stem cell transplant. The sequence derives from a boy under two years old who had a stem cell transplant for Wiskott-Aldrich syndrome, so the T cells may come from the graft donor. V and J are TRBV5-1 and TRBJ2-5; possible D gene TRBD2, 5 bases. Here the CDR3 DNA reads TGCGCCAGCAGCTACGGGGTCTTAAAAGAGACCCAGTACTTC. Protein product: CASSYGVLKETQYF.